This TCR beta chain was sequenced during a study of blood T cell repertoires in COVID-19. Study background: The analysed material was cDNA or gDNA that came from T cells, B-cell-depleted T cells, or PBMCs.

Seattle participants joined during active infection and were tracked over time. In the authors' methods: Quantification of nucleated cells was approximated via reference gene primer amplification. Clones were read by immunoSEQ multiplex PCR, and TCRdb kept only the in-frame ones, dropping some. From that table come the V and J calls and clone size; the DNA was used to work out D and trimming. The sample shows fewer than 400,000 clones, 90% of them seen only once. The CDR3 runs to 13 residues. CDR1 and CDR2 from the germline V gene are SEHNR and FQNEAQ (reference sequence). Trimming shortened V by 5 bases and J by 6 bases, and 13 bases separated the two germline ends.

The V and J genes are TRBV7-9 and TRBJ1-2, with TRBD1 as a possible D gene (6 bases). The sequencing input was peripheral blood. This TCR derives from a woman in her 30s with COVID-19, enrolled during active disease. CDR3 protein: CASSPDSFHGYTF. The CDR3 DNA reads as TGTGCCAGCAGCCCGGACAGCTTCCATGGCTACACCTTC.